These T cell receptor beta chains were read from a single sample in a study of chemoradiotherapy in HPV16-positive cancers. Libraries were prepared by immunoSEQ multiplex PCR; TCRdb keeps only in-frame clonotypes and omits some of them. The sample carries 25,000 to 40,000 clones, 89% recorded once. Sequenced material: blood, taken from a patient who underwent chemoradiotherapy. These receptors all come from a human donor with HPV-associated anogenital cancer. Each CDR3 is given with its conserved first and last residue. Each record gives: V gene, D gene, J gene, clone size, CDR3 protein, CDR3 DNA. D genes are given only for firm matches. Some rows mark clone size as missing; the rest say once, few, many or name a class of expanded clone.

TRBV2	-	TRBJ1-1	-	CASRAMNTEAFF	TGTGCCAGCAGGGCTATGAACACTGAAGCTTTCTTT
TRBV9	TRBD1	TRBJ1-6	once	CASSVDGTGTSPLHF	TGTGCCAGCAGCGTAGATGGGACAGGGACTTCACCCCTCCACTTT
TRBV10-1	-	TRBJ2-7	-	CASSRDGYEQYF	TGCGCCAGCAGTCGGGACGGCTACGAGCAGTACTTC
TRBV6-5	TRBD2	TRBJ2-5	-	CASSLTSGIQETQYF	TGTGCCAGCAGTCTGACTAGCGGGATTCAAGAGACCCAGTACTTC
TRBV4-3	-	TRBJ2-1	-	CASSQDEGASSGNEQFF	TGCGCCAGCAGCCAAGATGAGGGCGCGTCCAGTGGCAATGAGCAGTTCTTC
TRBV19	-	TRBJ1-3	-	CASSTGYSGNTIYF	TGTGCCAGTAGCACCGGGTACTCTGGAAACACCATATATTTT
TRBV6-1	-	TRBJ1-4	-	CASTGDGGTNEKLFF	TGTGCCAGCACCGGAGACGGAGGGACTAATGAAAAACTGTTTTTT
TRBV5-4	-	TRBJ2-7	-	CASSLGGTSRTYEQYF	TGTGCCAGCAGCTTGGGGGGGACTTCCCGCACCTACGAGCAGTACTTC
TRBV5-4	TRBD1	TRBJ1-3	-	CASSLERDRDGNTIYF	TGTGCCAGCAGCTTGGAACGGGACAGGGACGGAAACACCATATATTTT
TRBV6-6	-	TRBJ2-5	-	CASRSGGQGETQYF	TGTGCCAGCAGATCCGGGGGGCAAGGGGAGACCCAGTACTTC
TRBV10-3	-	TRBJ2-5	-	CAIKVGETQYF	TGTGCCATCAAGGTGGGAGAGACCCAGTACTTC
TRBV6-6	TRBD2	TRBJ2-2	-	CASRLSGGELFF	TGTGCCAGCAGACTTAGCGGGGGGGAGCTGTTTTTT
TRBV5-1	-	TRBJ2-3	-	CASSRNRDSLTDTQYF	TGCGCCAGCAGCCGAAACAGGGATTCGCTTACAGATACGCAGTATTTT
TRBV7-6	-	TRBJ2-7	-	CASSLSTGGVHEQYF	TGTGCCAGCAGCTTAAGTACAGGGGGGGTCCACGAGCAGTACTTC
TRBV6-5	-	TRBJ1-3	-	CASSYGGGYGNTIYF	TGTGCCAGCAGTTACGGAGGGGGGTACGGAAACACCATATATTTT
TRBV7-2	TRBD1	TRBJ1-2	-	CASSLGDRWNNYGYTF	TGTGCCAGCAGCTTAGGGGACAGATGGAACAACTATGGCTACACCTTC
TRBV18	-	TRBJ1-4	-	CASSYDLNEKLFF	TGTGCCAGCTCCTACGATCTTAATGAAAAACTGTTTTTT
TRBV7-6	-	TRBJ1-1	-	CASSSGQITEAFF	TGTGCCAGCAGCTCCGGACAGATCACTGAAGCTTTCTTT
TRBV6-6	-	TRBJ2-3	-	CASSTPTDTQYF	TGTGCCAGCAGTACCCCCACAGATACGCAGTATTTT
TRBV2	-	TRBJ2-2	-	CASSEWGPGELFF	TGTGCCAGCAGTGAATGGGGTCCCGGGGAGCTGTTTTTT
TRBV6-5	-	TRBJ1-6	-	CASARGDRGSPLHF	TGTGCCAGCGCGAGGGGTGATCGCGGGTCACCCCTCCACTTT
TRBV9	-	TRBJ1-4	-	CASSVGDRKLFF	TGTGCCAGCAGCGTAGGAGACCGAAAACTGTTTTTT
TRBV19	TRBD2	TRBJ2-7	-	CASSSGRTSYEQYF	TGTGCCAGTAGTTCCGGGAGGACCTCCTACGAGCAGTACTTC
TRBV4-3	TRBD2	TRBJ2-3	-	CASSQGLAGGTDTQYF	TGCGCCAGCAGCCAAGGGTTAGCGGGGGGCACAGATACGCAGTATTTT
TRBV30	-	TRBJ1-1	-	CAWISPPGQHLDTEAFF	TGTGCCTGGATTTCTCCCCCCGGACAACACCTCGACACTGAAGCTTTCTTT
TRBV9	TRBD2	TRBJ2-3	-	CASSGGAGEGTDTQYF	TGTGCCAGCAGCGGCGGAGCGGGAGAGGGCACAGATACGCAGTATTTT
TRBV6-5	TRBD2	TRBJ2-1	-	CASRELAFYNEQFF	TGTGCCAGCAGGGAACTAGCGTTTTACAATGAGCAGTTCTTC
TRBV7-9	-	TRBJ2-5	-	CASSWDGPETQYF	TGTGCCAGCAGCTGGGACGGGCCGGAGACCCAGTACTTC
TRBV19	TRBD2	TRBJ2-1	-	CASRLAGVTYNEQFF	TGTGCCAGTAGGCTAGCGGGCGTGACCTACAATGAGCAGTTCTTC
TRBV14	-	TRBJ1-2	-	CASSQWDGRYGYTF	TGTGCCAGCAGCCAATGGGACGGACGCTATGGCTACACCTTC
TRBV7-6	TRBD1	TRBJ1-1	once	CASSAGTGRSEAFF	TGTGCCAGCAGCGCCGGGACAGGGAGATCTGAAGCTTTCTTT
TRBV7-2	TRBD2	TRBJ2-5	-	CASKAGGGETQYF	TGTGCCAGCAAGGCGGGAGGGGGAGAGACCCAGTACTTC
TRBV25-1	TRBD1	TRBJ1-5	-	CASSQTGRDQPQHF	TGTGCCAGCAGTCAGACAGGGAGGGATCAGCCCCAGCATTTT
TRBV29-1	TRBD1	TRBJ2-3	-	CSVRDSSPDTQYF	TGCAGCGTTCGGGACAGTAGCCCGGATACGCAGTATTTT
TRBV5-4	-	TRBJ2-7	-	CASSLRTPAASEQYF	TGTGCCAGCAGCCTGCGGACTCCGGCCGCGAGCGAGCAGTACTTC
TRBV7-6	TRBD1	TRBJ1-5	-	CASSSQGADQPQHF	TGTGCCAGCAGCTCTCAGGGGGCCGATCAGCCCCAGCATTTT
TRBV19	-	TRBJ1-5	-	CASSLGGYQPQHF	TGTGCCAGTAGTCTGGGGGGGTACCAGCCCCAGCATTTT
TRBV5-4	-	TRBJ2-3	-	CASSKPTGARDTQYF	TGTGCCAGCAGCAAACCTACGGGGGCGAGAGATACGCAGTATTTT
TRBV7-9	TRBD2	TRBJ2-3	-	CASSWGGLALSTDTQYF	TGTGCCAGCAGCTGGGGGGGACTAGCGCTTAGCACAGATACGCAGTATTTT
TRBV6-6	-	TRBJ2-3	-	CASSYSGRRADTQYF	TGTGCCAGCAGTTACTCGGGTCGGCGCGCAGATACGCAGTATTTT
TRBV6-1	-	TRBJ1-4	-	CASTTGRGSEKLFF	TGTGCCAGCACAACAGGCCGCGGGAGTGAAAAACTGTTTTTT
TRBV4-2	-	TRBJ1-4	-	CASSQQVGFGVANEKLFF	TGTGCCAGCAGCCAACAGGTGGGGTTCGGCGTTGCTAATGAAAAACTGTTTTTT
TRBV15	-	TRBJ2-3	-	CATSRGPSDTQYF	TGTGCCACCAGCAGAGGACCGTCAGATACGCAGTATTTT
TRBV4-3	TRBD1	TRBJ1-5	-	CASKRDRGGNQPQHF	TGCGCCAGCAAGCGGGACAGGGGTGGCAATCAGCCCCAGCATTTT
TRBV13	-	TRBJ2-7	once	CASSPAPSYEQYF	TGTGCCAGCAGCCCCGCCCCCTCCTACGAGCAGTACTTC
TRBV2	-	TRBJ1-1	-	CASIVMNTEAFF	TGTGCCAGCATAGTCATGAACACTGAAGCTTTCTTT